The 23 T cell receptor beta chains presented below share a single source sample, sequenced in a study of beta chain features in type 1 diabetes. As every portion of the isolated RNA was reverse transcribed, the sequencing read expressed TCRB transcripts. Clones were read by immunoSEQ multiplex PCR, and TCRdb kept only the in-frame ones, dropping some. The data contain 810,000 or so clones, roughly a sixth of them singletons. Specimen: naive CD4+ T cells from blood. All receptors come from a young woman in good health.

The sample holds a few counts of this clone. The rearrangement uses TRBV5-1 and TRBJ2-5; no clear D gene. Trimming cost V 4 bases and J 5 bases, with 12 bases left between them. The V gene's germline CDR1 is SGHRS and CDR2 YFSETQ. CDR3 length: 13 residues. CDR3: CASSITTRETQYF. The CDR3 DNA reads as TGCGCCAGCAGCATTACCACACGGGAGACCCAGTACTTC. Together with reference TRBV5-1 and TRBJ2-5, the CDR3 gives the full variable domain: KAGVTQTPRYLIKTRGQQVTLSCSPISGHRSVSWYQQTPGQGLQFLFEYFSETQRNKGNFPGRFSGRQFSNSRSEMNVSTLELGDSALYLCASSITTRETQYFGPGTRLLVL.

The chain has TRBV11-1 and TRBJ2-7; TRBD2 matches at 11 bases. The CDR3 consists of 15 residues. Germline CDR1 and CDR2: SGHAT and FQDESV (reference sequence). V trimming: 6 bases; J trimming: 2 bases; junction bases outside the gene matches: 6. The CDR3 protein is CASREEGLAAYEQYF. For the CDR3, the DNA is TGTGCCAGCAGAGAGGAGGGACTAGCGGCCTACGAGCAGTACTTC.

This clone turned up a few times. The rearrangement links TRBV2 to TRBJ2-6; a weak D match, TRBD1 (6 bases). This CDR3 has 17 residues. V lost 4 bases and J 3 bases, leaving 16 bases between the germline ends. Germline-derived CDR1 and CDR2 are SNHLY and FYNNEI. The CDR3 DNA reads as TGTGCCAGCAGTGCTTACAGGGTACGAGGTGGGGCCAACGTCCTGACTTTC. Translating gives CASSAYRVRGGANVLTF.

CDR3: CASSQPGGTLREQFF. The CDR3 DNA follows: TGCGCCAGCAGCCAACCCGGGGGGACCCTCCGGGAGCAGTTCTTC. The chain recombines TRBV4-1 with TRBJ2-1, with 7 bases matching TRBD2. CDR3 length: 15 residues. V shed 2 bases and J 10 bases; nucleotides not matched to a gene: 11. Germline V lookup: CDR1 MGHRA, CDR2 YSYEKL.

The chain couples TRBV7-2 to TRBJ1-2; no firm D call. This CDR3 region has 16 residues. The V gene lost 5 bases and the J gene lost 1 base, with 17 bases spanning the gap. Per germline, CDR1 SGHTA and CDR2 FQGNSA. CDR3 nucleotides: TGTGCCAGCAGCCCCCGGGGATTTGCGGGTAACTATGGCTACACCTTC. Translating gives CASSPRGFAGNYGYTF.

The chain carries TRBV5-6 and TRBJ2-1; D is ambiguous. The CDR3 extends over 11 amino acids. Germline assignment: CDR1 SGHDT and CDR2 YYEEEE. Trimming removed 2 bases from V and 8 bases from J, with 5 bases in between. The CDR3 region has the DNA TGTGCCAGCAGCTTAATTGATGAGCAGTTCTTC. Translating gives CASSLIDEQFF.

The chain carries TRBV6-5 and TRBJ2-5, with D possibly matching TRBD2 (6 bases). The V end lost 0 bases, the J end lost 5 bases, and 13 bases lay between the germline ends. The germline V gene has CDR1 MNHEY and CDR2 SVGAGI. This CDR3 spans 15 amino acids. DNA of the CDR3: TGTGCCAGCAGTTACTCCGGAGGGCCTAGGGAGACCCAGTACTTC. Its translation is CASSYSGGPRETQYF.

There are a few counts of this clone. The chain joins TRBV19 to TRBJ2-5; TRBD2 aligns across 10 bases. CDR3 length equals 14 residues. The germline V gene has CDR1 LNHDA and CDR2 SQIVND (reference sequence). Losses at the gene ends were 3 bases for V and 5 bases for J; bases not matched to a gene: 3. The DNA of the CDR3 is TGTGCCAGTAGTATGCTAGCGGGAGCCGAGACCCAGTACTTC. Translation gives CASSMLAGAETQYF.

This clone was observed a few times. The junction does not match germline at one end; this may be a read error. The chain has TRBV5-4 and TRBJ2-7; maybe TRBD2 (6 bases). The CDR3 is 16 amino acids. Germline V gene sequence: CDR1 SGHNT, CDR2 YYREEE (reference sequence). The CDR3 protein is CASSQDRGSQVYEQYF. CDR3 in DNA: TGCGCCAGCAGCCAAGATCGGGGGAGTCAAGTCTACGAGCAGTACTTC.

In DNA, the CDR3 is TGCGCCAGCAGCTTGCCGTCTAGCGGAGGGAACACCGGGGAGCTGTTTTTT. Translated, it gives CASSLPSSGGNTGELFF. The gene calls are TRBV5-1 and TRBJ2-2, with 7 bases aligning to TRBD2. The J segment lost 1 base and the V segment lost 1 base, leaving 7 bases of the junction unmatched. Per germline, CDR1 SGHRS and CDR2 YFSETQ. This CDR3 has 17 residues.

The chain is built from TRBV4-3 and TRBJ2-3; 10 bases are a match to TRBD2. V shed 0 bases, J shed 6 bases, and the junction held 9 bases outside the gene matches. CDR3 length: 17 amino acids. CDR1 and CDR2 from the germline V gene are LGHNA and YSLEER. CDR3: CASSQEPSGGRRDTQYF. As DNA, the CDR3 is TGCGCCAGCAGCCAAGAGCCTAGCGGGGGCAGGAGGGATACGCAGTATTTT.

The rearrangement uses TRBV7-3 and TRBJ2-1; the D is unclear. Germline CDR1 is SGHTA and CDR2 is FQGTGA. The V end was cut by 3 bases, the J end by 5 bases, with 5 bases between. The length of the CDR3 is 12 residues. CDR3 sequence (DNA): TGTGCCAGCAGCTTTGGGAACAATGAGCAGTTCTTC. Its translation: CASSFGNNEQFF.

This clone was observed a few times. This chain joins TRBV27 and TRBJ2-5; a possible D gene is TRBD2 (5 bases). V lost 6 bases and J 5 bases, leaving 22 bases between the germline ends. This CDR3 has 16 amino acids. The germline V gene has CDR1 MNHEY and CDR2 SMNVEV (reference sequence). CDR3 coding DNA: TGTGCCAGCAGCAGTTTCGGGGAGCACAGTTTGGAGACCCAGTACTTC. Amino acids: CASSSFGEHSLETQYF.

This clone was observed a few times. CDR3 residues: CASSYYTTNNYGYTF. The CDR3 DNA sequence: TGTGCCAGCAGCTACTATACTACGAATAACTATGGCTACACCTTC. The V gene is TRBV5-6, the J gene TRBJ1-2; no clear D gene. V was trimmed by 3 bases and J by 1 base, leaving 13 bases between them. CDR3 length: 15 amino acids. The V gene's germline CDR1 is SGHDT and CDR2 YYEEEE.

The genes are TRBV6-5 and TRBJ1-1; D unclear. Germline V gene sequence: CDR1 MNHEY, CDR2 SVGAGI. This CDR3 has 14 amino acids. Trimming pared 2 bases from V and 1 base from J, leaving 8 bases between. The CDR3 region is CASSYVNSNTEAFF. The CDR3 nucleotides read TGTGCCAGCAGTTACGTGAACTCGAACACTGAAGCTTTCTTT.

The chain couples TRBV11-2 to TRBJ2-3; a weak D match, TRBD2 (6 bases). V was cut by 2 bases and J by 0 bases, with 12 bases left in between. Germline V gives CDR1 SGHAT, CDR2 FQNNGV. This CDR3 region has 16 residues. CDR3 protein: CASSLRVGTSTDTQYF. The CDR3 DNA follows: TGTGCCAGCAGCTTAAGGGTGGGGACTAGCACAGATACGCAGTATTTT. The entire variable domain, with the rest obtained from reference TRBV11-2 and TRBJ2-3, is as follows: EAGVAQSPRYKIIEKRQSVAFWCNPISGHATLYWYQQILGQGPKLLIQFQNNGVVDDSQLPKDRFSAERLKGVDSTLKIQPAKLEDSAVYLCASSLRVGTSTDTQYFGPGTRLTVL.

CDR3: CASSFAGTGRLEQYF. The CDR3 coding sequence is TGTGCCAGCAGCTTCGCCGGGACAGGACGCCTCGAGCAGTACTTC. The rearrangement uses TRBV2 and TRBJ2-7; 8 bases line up with TRBD1. The V segment lost 6 bases and the J segment 6 bases; nucleotides outside the gene matches: 13. CDR1 is SNHLY, CDR2 FYNNEI, per germline. The CDR3 loop spans 15 amino acids. Together with reference TRBV2 and TRBJ2-7, the CDR3 gives the full variable domain: EPEVTQTPSHQVTQMGQEVILRCVPISNHLYFYWYRQILGQKVEFLVSFYNNEISEKSEIFDDQFSVERPDGSNFTLKIRSTKLEDSAMYFCASSFAGTGRLEQYFGPGTRLTVT.

This clone has only a few counts. CDR3: CASRFDRAGTEAFF. CDR3 DNA: TGTGCCAGCAGGTTCGACAGGGCAGGAACTGAAGCTTTCTTT. The rearrangement uses TRBV7-9 and TRBJ1-1; 7 nucleotides align to TRBD1. This CDR3 has 14 amino acids. Germline V CDR1 and CDR2: SEHNR, FQNEAQ (reference sequence). V lost 6 bases, J lost 5 bases, and 9 bases stayed unmatched.

This clone was found a few times. The chain joins TRBV6-5 to TRBJ2-1; the match to TRBD2 covers 7 bases. J gave up 4 bases and V 2 bases, and 5 bases lay outside the gene matches. CDR1 is MNHEY and CDR2 is SVGAGI in the germline V gene. CDR3 size: 15 residues. CDR3 sequence: CASSYRLAPYNEQFF. CDR3 DNA: TGTGCCAGCAGTTACCGACTAGCCCCTTACAATGAGCAGTTCTTC.

A few counts support this clone. The genes are TRBV28 and TRBJ1-5; a weak D match, TRBD1 (5 bases). In germline, CDR1 is MDHEN, CDR2 SYDVKM. V lost 6 bases and J 5 bases, leaving 14 bases between the germline ends. There are 14 residues in the CDR3. This CDR3 reads CASSRGLADQPQHF. DNA of the CDR3: TGTGCCAGCAGCCGGGGACTAGCTGATCAGCCCCAGCATTTT.

This sequence joins TRBV6-6 and TRBJ1-5; perhaps TRBD1 as D (6 bases). Trimming stripped 6 bases from V and 7 bases from J, with 16 bases between. Looked up from germline, CDR1 is MNHNY and CDR2 is SVGAGI (reference sequence). This CDR3 has 14 amino acids. In DNA form, the CDR3 reads TGTGCCAGCAGAACAGGATCCAGGGGCCAGCCCCAGCATTTT. This translates into CASRTGSRGQPQHF.

The V gene is TRBV27, the J gene TRBJ2-1; 7 bases align to TRBD2. The CDR3 length is 15 residues. Germline trimming cut 4 bases from V and 5 bases from J; bases unmatched to any gene: 8. Germline loops: CDR1 MNHEY, CDR2 SMNVEV (reference sequence). This CDR3 reads CASSSPSGNNNEQFF. The CDR3 DNA reads TGTGCCAGCAGTTCACCAAGCGGGAACAACAATGAGCAGTTCTTC.

This clone came up a few times. The V gene is TRBV7-9, the J gene TRBJ2-5; no firm D call. CDR1 is SEHNR and CDR2 is FQNEAQ in the germline V gene (reference sequence). V was clipped by 1 base and J by 2 bases, with 11 bases between them. The CDR3 runs 15 residues. Here the CDR3 reads CASSLGGLGQETQYF. The CDR3 nucleotides read TGTGCCAGCAGCTTAGGAGGCCTAGGGCAAGAGACCCAGTACTTC.